The 28 T cell receptor beta chains listed next were all sequenced from one sample in a study of glioma-infiltrating T cells after dendritic cell vaccination. Using immunoSEQ multiplex PCR, the repertoire was profiled, and TCRdb retains in-frame clones only, with some absent. The sample lists roughly 83,000 clones, under 90% seen once, with about 15% in the top ten. This sample comprised blood, obtained before dendritic cell vaccination. The receptors derive from a human donor with glioblastoma.

The chain recombines TRBV7-9 with TRBJ1-2; D unclear. This CDR3 region has 15 residues. The germline CDR1 and CDR2 sequences are SEHNR and FQNEAQ (reference sequence). Trimming removed 1 base at V and 7 bases at J, with 16 bases between. The DNA of the CDR3 is TGTGCCAGCAGCTTAGGACGGAGCTCGGGAGTTGGCTACACCTTC. Its protein is CASSLGRSSGVGYTF.

The chain recombines TRBV5-1 with TRBJ2-5, with D possibly matching TRBD1 (6 bases). The CDR3 length is 15 residues. Germline CDR1 is SGHRS and CDR2 is YFSETQ. Trimming removed 4 bases at V and 1 base at J, with 14 bases between. In DNA, the CDR3 is TGCGCCAGCAGCATACTTCAGGGGATCCAAGAGACCCAGTACTTC. Translated, it gives CASSILQGIQETQYF.

This clone was seen once. The J gene is TRBJ2-1, the V gene TRBV21-1; the table's D call, TRBD1, has no DNA check behind it. TRBV21-1 is a pseudogene segment. The CDR3 sequence is 9 residues long. CDR3 DNA: TGTGCCAACACCAATGAGCAGTTCTTC. This codes for CANTNEQFF.

This chain joins TRBV2 and TRBJ2-3; no firm D call. The V and J ends lost 7 bases and 2 bases respectively, with 16 bases between them. CDR1 SNHLY and CDR2 FYNNEI come from the germline V gene. This CDR3 has 15 amino acids. The CDR3 DNA sequence: TGTGCCAGCAAACTTGGGCAAACCTTCACAGATACGCAGTATTTT. Its translation is CASKLGQTFTDTQYF.

J is TRBJ1-6 and V is TRBV5-1; D is undetermined. The ends were cut back, 1 base at V and 0 bases at J, with 11 bases in the middle. Germline assignment: CDR1 SGHRS and CDR2 YFSETQ. The CDR3 totals 17 residues. The CDR3 reads CASSLSPGSSYNSPLHF. In DNA form, the CDR3 reads TGCGCCAGCAGCTTGTCCCCAGGTTCCTCCTATAATTCACCCCTCCACTTT.

To note about this clone: One end of the junction varies from germline; a read error may be responsible. The rearrangement joins TRBV6-5 to TRBJ2-1; D possibly corresponds to TRBD2 (6 bases). The length of the CDR3 is 12 residues. CDR1 and CDR2 from the germline V gene are MNHEY and SVGAGI. The DNA for the CDR3 is TGTGCCAGCAGTGGGGGGACTGGAGTAAAGATCTTC. Amino acid sequence: CASSGGTGVKIF.

The J gene is TRBJ1-1, the V gene TRBV27; TRBD1 might be the D (5 bases). The CDR3 is 14 amino acids. From germline, CDR1 is MNHEY and CDR2 SMNVEV (reference sequence). V lost 0 bases, J lost 4 bases, and 9 bases lay in between. CDR3 DNA: TGTGCCAGCAGTTTATCGTGGGGCGTCACTGAAGCTTTCTTT. Translated: CASSLSWGVTEAFF.

The chain is built from TRBV7-2 and TRBJ2-6; tentatively, D is TRBD2 (6 bases). The CDR3 runs 16 residues. CDR1 is SGHTA, CDR2 FQGNSA, per germline. V was trimmed by 5 bases and J by 4 bases, leaving 15 bases between them. CDR3: CASSARRGSGANVLTF. The CDR3, as DNA: TGTGCCAGCAGCGCCCGCCGGGGGTCGGGGGCCAACGTCCTGACTTTC.

This clone was counted between two and nine times. The DNA of the CDR3 is TGCAGCGTTGAACATCGGAGGACAGGGGGCGAAGCTTTCTTT. It encodes CSVEHRRTGGEAFF. The V gene is TRBV29-1, the J gene TRBJ1-1, with 11 bases lining up with TRBD1. Germline values: CDR1 SQVTM, CDR2 ANQGSEA. V lost 2 bases, J lost 8 bases, and 7 bases stayed unmatched. The CDR3 covers 14 residues.

This chain connects TRBV5-8 to TRBJ1-4, with 9 bases lining up with TRBD1. V shed 4 bases and J 6 bases; nucleotides not matched to a gene: 7. The length of the CDR3 is 15 residues. CDR1 is SGHTS and CDR2 is YDEGEE in the germline V gene. The chain's CDR3 is CASSELQGADEKLFF. In DNA, the CDR3 is TGTGCCAGCAGCGAGTTACAGGGGGCCGATGAAAAACTGTTTTTT.

This clone has just one count. V is TRBV7-9 and J is TRBJ1-2, with a tentative D call TRBD1 (6 bases). Germline CDR1 and CDR2: SEHNR and FQNEAQ (reference sequence). The germline V and J ends were trimmed by 4 bases and 0 bases, with 12 bases remaining between them. The CDR3 consists of 15 residues. Here the CDR3 reads CASSYSGEANYGYTF. The CDR3 DNA sequence: TGTGCCAGCAGCTATTCAGGGGAAGCTAACTATGGCTACACCTTC.

V and J are TRBV19 and TRBJ2-2; the D gene is possibly TRBD2 (6 bases). The CDR3 totals 14 residues. With 3 bases removed from V and 3 bases from J, the gap between germline ends came to 8 bases. The germline gives CDR1 LNHDA, CDR2 SQIVND (reference sequence). The CDR3 is CASSIWGDTGELFF. The CDR3 bases are TGTGCCAGTAGTATTTGGGGGGACACCGGGGAGCTGTTTTTT.

The rearrangement uses TRBV13 and TRBJ2-7, with 7 bases that match TRBD2. This CDR3 region has 14 residues. The ends lost 5 bases at V and 3 bases at J; junction bases unmatched: 7. Germline V CDR1 and CDR2: PRHDT, FYEKMQ (reference sequence). The CDR3 nucleotides are TGTGCCAGCAGCCCAAGCGGGGTACTCTACGAGCAGTACTTC. Amino acids: CASSPSGVLYEQYF.

This clone was found once. This rearrangement joins TRBV6-4 to TRBJ2-1; D ambiguous. Trimming removed 0 bases from V and 5 bases from J, with 8 bases in between. Germline values: CDR1 MRHNA, CDR2 SNTAGT. The CDR3 has 14 amino acids. The CDR3 loop is CASSDSSSNNEQFF. The DNA of the CDR3 is TGTGCCAGCAGTGACTCATCTTCTAACAATGAGCAGTTCTTC.

The CDR3 loop is CSVVFGLQVFVGSGPPRGTDTQYF. Here the CDR3 DNA reads TGCAGCGTTGTTTTCGGCCTCCAGGTATTTGTGGGGAGCGGGCCCCCTCGTGGCACAGATACGCAGTATTTT. The rearrangement joins TRBV29-1 to TRBJ2-3; tentatively, D is TRBD2 (6 bases). Looked up from germline, CDR1 is SQVTM and CDR2 is ANQGSEA. The ends were cut back, 4 bases at V and 1 base at J, with 42 bases in the middle. There are 24 residues in the CDR3.

V gene TRBV6-5 combines with J gene TRBJ1-1; 7 nucleotides line up with TRBD1. The CDR3 is 14 residues long. Trimming took 5 bases from V and 5 from J; bases not matched to a gene: 8. Germline V lookup: CDR1 MNHEY, CDR2 SVGAGI. DNA of the CDR3: TGTGCCAGCAGTCACCGACAGGGAAAGACTGAAGCTTTCTTT. Translation: CASSHRQGKTEAFF.

The chain couples TRBV6-1 to TRBJ1-1; TRBD1 might be the D (5 bases). Germline-derived CDR1 and CDR2 are MNHNS and SASEGT. V shed 8 bases and J shed 1 base, with 11 bases lying between them. This CDR3 spans 13 amino acids. CDR3 sequence: CASSGNGNTEAFF. The CDR3 nucleotides read TGTGCCAGCTCAGGGAACGGGAACACTGAAGCTTTCTTT.

The genes are TRBV13 and TRBJ2-3, with TRBD2 matching 13 bases. Germline trimming cut 5 bases from V and 4 bases from J; bases unmatched to any gene: 6. There are 16 residues in the CDR3. Germline V gene lookup returns CDR1 PRHDT and CDR2 FYEKMQ (reference sequence). The CDR3 DNA reads as TGTGCCAGCAGCCCTACTAGCGGGGGGGTTTCAGATACGCAGTATTTT. It translates to CASSPTSGGVSDTQYF.

V gene TRBV27 combines with J gene TRBJ2-7, with 7 bases lining up with TRBD1. This CDR3 spans 16 amino acids. J lost 2 bases, V lost 6 bases, and 13 bases had no gene match. Germline V CDR1 and CDR2: MNHEY, SMNVEV (reference sequence). The CDR3 nucleotides read TGTGCCAGCAGACCTATCAGGGGGTCGGTGACCTACGAGCAGTACTTC. Amino acids: CASRPIRGSVTYEQYF.

This clone has just a few counts. This chain joins TRBV28 and TRBJ2-7, with D perhaps matching TRBD1 (6 bases). CDR3 size: 14 residues. The V end lost 2 bases, the J end lost 2 bases, and 10 bases lay between the germline ends. Germline values: CDR1 MDHEN, CDR2 SYDVKM. CDR3 region: CASSLRGLAYEQYF. In nucleotides, the CDR3 is TGTGCCAGCAGTTTAAGGGGGTTAGCCTACGAGCAGTACTTC.

The chain is built from TRBV7-2 and TRBJ2-7; D not resolved. CDR1 is SGHTA and CDR2 is FQGNSA in the germline V gene. Trimming cost V 5 bases and J 7 bases, with 12 bases left between them. The CDR3 extends over 12 amino acids. DNA of the CDR3: TGTGCCAGCAGCCCGAGAAGTAATGAGCAGTACTTC. Amino acid sequence: CASSPRSNEQYF.

The chain joins TRBV27 to TRBJ2-7; 11 bases are a match to TRBD2. V lost 6 bases to trimming and J lost 4 bases; unmatched junction nucleotides: 14. Germline V gene data show CDR1 as MNHEY and CDR2 as SMNVEV (reference sequence). This CDR3 contains 17 residues. The CDR3 protein is CASRTLLAGGPDYEQYF. In DNA, the CDR3 is TGTGCCAGCAGGACCCTTTTAGCGGGAGGGCCGGATTACGAGCAGTACTTC.

The chain has TRBV14 and TRBJ2-7, with TRBD1 identical over 10 bases. The CDR3 is 17 residues long. The ends lost 1 base at V and 3 bases at J; junction bases unmatched: 9. Germline V gene sequence: CDR1 SGHDN, CDR2 FVKESK. CDR3 in amino acids: CASSQALRQGARYEQYF. In DNA, the CDR3 is TGTGCCAGCAGCCAAGCCCTAAGACAGGGGGCCCGCTACGAGCAGTACTTC.

This clone was recorded a few times. V is TRBV4-3 and J is TRBJ1-6, with D possibly being TRBD1 (6 bases). Germline loops: CDR1 LGHNA, CDR2 YSLEER. Trimming stripped 3 bases from V and 14 bases from J, with 23 bases between. This CDR3 contains 16 residues. CDR3 nucleotides: TGCGCCAGCAGCCAGGGTGGACAGCACCTTGGTGGGGCCCTCCACTTT. It is translated as CASSQGGQHLGGALHF.

V gene TRBV5-4 combines with J gene TRBJ1-1, with D unresolved. Deletions cut 0 bases from V and 1 base from J, with 13 bases between. Germline CDR1 and CDR2: SGHNT and YYREEE (reference sequence). CDR3 length equals 16 residues. In DNA form, the CDR3 reads TGTGCCAGCAGCTTGGATATTAACCTCGGGAACACTGAAGCTTTCTTT. Amino acid sequence: CASSLDINLGNTEAFF.

The rearrangement joins TRBV5-1 to TRBJ2-1; perhaps TRBD2 as D (6 bases). V was clipped by 0 bases and J by 2 bases, with 9 bases between them. The V gene's germline CDR1 is SGHRS and CDR2 YFSETQ. This CDR3 has 15 residues. Written as DNA, the CDR3 is TGCGCCAGCAGCTTGGGGCGGGGAACCTACAATGAGCAGTTCTTC. Its protein product is CASSLGRGTYNEQFF.

The chain employs TRBV19 and TRBJ1-1; possibly TRBD1 for D (5 bases). CDR3 size: 16 residues. The germline V gene has CDR1 LNHDA and CDR2 SQIVND (reference sequence). V lost 3 bases to trimming and J lost 0 bases, with 14 bases between them. CDR3 in amino acids: CASSIQGPSVNTEAFF. The CDR3 DNA follows: TGTGCCAGTAGTATTCAGGGTCCTAGTGTGAACACTGAAGCTTTCTTT. Drawing the rest from reference TRBV19 and TRBJ1-1, the complete variable domain is DGGITQSPKYLFRKEGQNVTLSCEQNLNHDAMYWYRQDPGQGLRLIYYSQIVNDFQKGDIAEGYSVSREKKESFPLTVTSAQKNPTAFYLCASSIQGPSVNTEAFFGQGTRLTVV.

For the CDR3, the DNA is TGTGCCAGCTCATCGCCCGGGGTCGACGAGCAGTACTTC. As protein: CASSSPGVDEQYF. V gene TRBV18 combines with J gene TRBJ2-7, with D possibly TRBD2 on 5 matching bases. The CDR3 extends over 13 amino acids. Trimming pared 5 bases from V and 5 bases from J, leaving 13 bases between. CDR1 KGHSH and CDR2 LQKENI come from the germline V gene.